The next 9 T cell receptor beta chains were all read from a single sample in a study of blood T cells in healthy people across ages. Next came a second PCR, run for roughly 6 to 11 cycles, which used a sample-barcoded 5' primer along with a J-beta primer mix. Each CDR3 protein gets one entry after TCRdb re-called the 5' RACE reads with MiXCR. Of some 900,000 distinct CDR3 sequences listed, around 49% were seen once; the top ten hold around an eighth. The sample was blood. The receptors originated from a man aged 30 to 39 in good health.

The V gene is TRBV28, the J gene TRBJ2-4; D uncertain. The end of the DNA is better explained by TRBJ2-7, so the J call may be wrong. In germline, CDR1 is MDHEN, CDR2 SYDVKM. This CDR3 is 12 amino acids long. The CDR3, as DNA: TGTGCCAGCAGCATAAAGGGCCACGAGCAGTACTTC. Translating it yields CASSIKGHEQYF.

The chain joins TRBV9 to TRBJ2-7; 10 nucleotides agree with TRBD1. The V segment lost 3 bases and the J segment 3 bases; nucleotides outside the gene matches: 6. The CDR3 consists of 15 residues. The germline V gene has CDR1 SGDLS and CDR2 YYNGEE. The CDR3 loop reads CASSEGQGSLYEQYF. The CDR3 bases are TGTGCCAGCAGCGAGGGACAGGGGAGTCTCTACGAGCAGTACTTC. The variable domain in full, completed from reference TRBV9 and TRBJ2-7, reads DSGVTQTPKHLITATGQRVTLRCSPRSGDLSVYWYQQSLDQGLQFLIQYYNGEERAKGNILERFSAQQFPDLHSELNLSSLELGDSALYFCASSEGQGSLYEQYFGPGTRLTVT.

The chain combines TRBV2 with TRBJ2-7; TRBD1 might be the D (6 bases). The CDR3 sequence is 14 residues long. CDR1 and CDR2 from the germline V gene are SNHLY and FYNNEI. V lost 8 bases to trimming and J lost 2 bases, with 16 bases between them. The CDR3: CASFTPTGTYEQYF. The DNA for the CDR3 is TGTGCCAGCTTTACCCCGACAGGTACCTACGAGCAGTACTTC.

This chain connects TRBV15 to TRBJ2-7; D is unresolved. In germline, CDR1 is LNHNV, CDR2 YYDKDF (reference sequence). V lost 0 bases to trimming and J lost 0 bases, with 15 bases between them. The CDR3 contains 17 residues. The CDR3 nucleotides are TGTGCCACCAGCAGAGATGCCGGCCTCGGCGGCTCCTACGAGCAGTACTTC. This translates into CATSRDAGLGGSYEQYF.

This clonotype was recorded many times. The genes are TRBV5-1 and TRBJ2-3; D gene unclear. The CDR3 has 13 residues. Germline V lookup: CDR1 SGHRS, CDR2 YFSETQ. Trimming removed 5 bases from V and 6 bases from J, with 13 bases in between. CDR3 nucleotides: TGCGCCAGCAGTTACATTCTAGGGGATACGCAGTATTTT. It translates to CASSYILGDTQYF.

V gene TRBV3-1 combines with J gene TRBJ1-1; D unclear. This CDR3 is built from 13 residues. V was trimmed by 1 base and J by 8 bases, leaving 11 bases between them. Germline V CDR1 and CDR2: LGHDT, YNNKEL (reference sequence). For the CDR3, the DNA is TGTGCCAGCAGCCAAGGATACCAAGGGGAAGCTTTCTTT. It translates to CASSQGYQGEAFF.

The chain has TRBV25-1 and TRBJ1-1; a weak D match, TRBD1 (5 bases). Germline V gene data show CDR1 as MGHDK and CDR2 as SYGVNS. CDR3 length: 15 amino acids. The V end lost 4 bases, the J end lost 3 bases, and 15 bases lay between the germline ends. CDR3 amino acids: CASSATPGAHTEAFF. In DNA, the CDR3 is TGTGCCAGCAGTGCCACCCCCGGGGCCCACACTGAAGCTTTCTTT.

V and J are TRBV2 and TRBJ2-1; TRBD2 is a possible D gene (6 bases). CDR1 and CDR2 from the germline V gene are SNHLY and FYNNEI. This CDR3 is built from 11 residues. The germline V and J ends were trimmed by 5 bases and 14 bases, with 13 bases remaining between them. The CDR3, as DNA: TGTGCCAGCAGTCCCCCGGGACTCAAGTTCTTC. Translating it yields CASSPPGLKFF.

CDR3 sequence: CASSRGVVGMNTEAFF. CDR3 coding DNA: TGTGCCAGCAGCCGGGGGGTAGTCGGAATGAACACTGAAGCTTTCTTT. This chain connects TRBV27 to TRBJ1-1, with a possible D match to TRBD1 (5 bases). The V and J ends lost 6 bases and 0 bases respectively, with 17 bases between them. The CDR3 covers 16 residues. CDR1 MNHEY and CDR2 SMNVEV come from the germline V gene (reference sequence).